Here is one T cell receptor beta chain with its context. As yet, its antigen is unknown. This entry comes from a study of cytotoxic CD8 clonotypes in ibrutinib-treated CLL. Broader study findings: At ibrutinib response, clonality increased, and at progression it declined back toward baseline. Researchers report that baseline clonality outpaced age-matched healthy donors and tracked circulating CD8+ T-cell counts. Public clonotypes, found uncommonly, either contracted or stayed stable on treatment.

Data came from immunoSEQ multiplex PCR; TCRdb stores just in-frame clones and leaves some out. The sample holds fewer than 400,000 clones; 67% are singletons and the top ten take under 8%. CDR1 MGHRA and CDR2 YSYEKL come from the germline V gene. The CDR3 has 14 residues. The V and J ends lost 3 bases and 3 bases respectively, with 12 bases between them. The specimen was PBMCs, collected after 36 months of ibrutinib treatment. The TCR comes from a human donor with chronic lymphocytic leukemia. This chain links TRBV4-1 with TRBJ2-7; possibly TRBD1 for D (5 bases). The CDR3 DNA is TGCGCCAGCAGCCACGGCGCAGGGAACTACGAGCAGTACTTC. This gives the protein CASSHGAGNYEQYF.